This TCR beta chain was documented in a study of blood T cell repertoires in COVID-19 (dated by TCRdb to the early 2020s). As for the study more broadly: Collaborator samples came from the United States, Italy and Spain and covered acute and convalescent phases of COVID-19. A freely available public database, intended as a resource for researchers studying the immune response to SARS-CoV-2, is where the repertoires were released. Samples came from the ongoing ImmuneRACE study (first 160 participants) plus 1,254 subjects from 6 global collaborators. HLA class I and class II types, where available, came from metadata supplied by the sample provider rather than from assay-based typing. The prospective study material was composed of cDNA or gDNA derived from T cells, B-cell-depleted T cells, or PBMCs. The sample metadata nearly always contained a de-identified subject ID, COVID-19 status, age in years and sex. The dataset comprised deeply sampled blood TCRbeta repertoires from subjects exposed to, actively infected with, or recovered from COVID-19.

TCRbeta CDR3 regions were amplified from genomic DNA by means of the immunoSEQ Assay, a bias-controlled multiplex PCR. The source study handled its data this way. The number of nucleated cells in each sample was estimated from the amplification of reference gene primers within the assay. To quantify the absolute abundance of each unique TCRbeta CDR3 rearrangement, sequence reads were collapsed and filtered. For each sample, productive Simpson clonality was calculated as the square root of Simpson's diversity index across productive rearrangements. TCRdb re-hosts the immuneACCESS table, in-frame sequences only. Its copies lack some clones; in the studies checked, an unresolved V gene accounts for under half of them, and the cause for the rest is not known. That table gives V, J and clone size, and the DNA gave D and trimming. This sample comprises fewer than 250,000 clones, roughly 84% of them detected only once. Jointly, the top ten make up 3% to 3.5% of the sample.

The CDR3 holds 14 amino acids from the cysteine to the phenylalanine. The only DNA kept is the CDR3, 42 bases in frame from the first base. The germline V gene encodes CDR1 LGHDT and CDR2 YNNKEL (reference sequence). The V end gives up 4 bases and the J end 1 base, leaving 3 bases in the junction not matched to a gene. Participants in the prospective study were aged about 18 to 95 years, lived in approximately 26 United States geographic areas, and enrolled through a virtual design. In the prospective study, cohorts were assigned on the basis of participant-reported clinical history obtained from a screening survey and a study questionnaire. Exposed participants were defined as having been in contact with someone with a PCR-confirmed or clinician-diagnosed COVID-19 case within 2 weeks of study entry. In the prospective study, mobile phlebotomists collected whole blood, serum and a nasopharyngeal or oropharyngeal swab from each participant. Prospective study participants could optionally give additional blood draws and questionnaires over an approximately 2-month period. Before DNA extraction, prospective study blood samples were shipped either frozen or at room temperature.

Concerning this clone itself: Its antigen is not yet known. No quality values exist for individual bases; no much larger clone is one base distant.

The full study reports these points: How much clinical and demographic metadata was included differed by source and by participant, and the metadata was provided uncurated.

The chain links TRBV3-1 (or the pseudogene TRBV3-2) with TRBJ1-1, with 7 bases aligning to TRBD1. The sequence was obtained from a woman under 40 who had been exposed to COVID-19. The material sequenced was PBMCs or T cells enriched from blood (not recorded which). The CDR3 region reads CASSPRTGNTEAFF. In nucleotide form, the sequence is TGTGCCAGCAGCCCCAGGACAGGGAACACTGAAGCTTTCTTT.